This T cell receptor beta chain appears in the sequencing data of a study of T cell responses to AZD1222 COVID-19 vaccine. In regard to this clone: Its matching antigen is unknown.

Study-wide points: Seropositive at baseline were only six AZD1222 recipients. Most donors were white British and more were female, and clonal diversity was possibly underestimated.

Assay used: immunoSEQ multiplex PCR; TCRdb lists only in-frame clones, some missing. Of roughly 150,000 clones listed, around 92% were seen once; the top ten hold roughly 3.4%. Trimming left V 8 bases short and J 7 bases short, with 8 bases between. This CDR3 comprises 11 residues. Germline loops: CDR1 LNHDA, CDR2 SQIVND (reference sequence). The source material was peripheral blood, sampled 28 days after the second AZD1222 dose. This receptor was identified in an adult who received the AZD1222 COVID-19 vaccine. The chain carries TRBV19 and TRBJ2-2; the D gene is possibly TRBD1 (5 bases). The CDR3 DNA reads as TGTGCCAGTCGACAGAGCGGGGAGCTGTTTTTT. Amino acids: CASRQSGELFF.